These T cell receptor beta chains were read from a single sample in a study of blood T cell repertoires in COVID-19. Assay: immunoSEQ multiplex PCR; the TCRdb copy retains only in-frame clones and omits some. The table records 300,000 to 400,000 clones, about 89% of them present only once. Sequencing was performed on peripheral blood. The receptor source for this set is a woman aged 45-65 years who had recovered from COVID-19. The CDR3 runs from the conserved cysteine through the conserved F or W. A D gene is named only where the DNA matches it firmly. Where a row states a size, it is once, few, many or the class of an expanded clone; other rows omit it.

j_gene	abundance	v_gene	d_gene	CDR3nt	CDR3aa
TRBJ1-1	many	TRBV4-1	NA	TGCGCCAGCACCCCCCGAGGGGGTGACACTGAAGCTTTCTTT	CASTPRGGDTEAFF
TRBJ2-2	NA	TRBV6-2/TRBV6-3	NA	TGTGCCAGCAGTTACTCGAACAGGGTCACCGGGGAGCTGTTTTTT	CASSYSNRVTGELFF
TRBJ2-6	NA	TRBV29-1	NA	TGCAGCGTCCAGACAGGCTCTGGGGCCAACGTCCTGACTTTC	CSVQTGSGANVLTF
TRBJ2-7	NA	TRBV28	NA	TGTGCCAGCAGTTTAGTTACAGGGCAGACCGAGCAGTACTTC	CASSLVTGQTEQYF
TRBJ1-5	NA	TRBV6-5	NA	TGTGCCAGCCGAGACAGAAATCAGCGCCAGCATTTT	CASRDRNQRQHF
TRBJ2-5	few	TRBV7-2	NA	TGTGCCAGCAGCTTAGGGGCTAACCAAGAGACCCAGTACTTC	CASSLGANQETQYF
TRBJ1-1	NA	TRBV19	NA	TGTGCCAGTAGTCCCAGGGGAGAGGACACTGAAGCTTTCTTT	CASSPRGEDTEAFF
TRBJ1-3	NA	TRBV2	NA	TGTGCCAGCAGCTATTCTGGAAACACCATATATTTT	CASSYSGNTIYF
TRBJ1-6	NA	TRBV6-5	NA	TGTGCCAGCAGTTCTTGGCAGTCAAATTCACCCCTCCACTTT	CASSSWQSNSPLHF
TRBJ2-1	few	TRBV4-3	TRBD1	TGCGCCAGCAGCGCTAGGGGGACAGGGAGCTACAATGAGCAGTTCTTC	CASSARGTGSYNEQFF
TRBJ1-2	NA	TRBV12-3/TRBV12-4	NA	TGTGCCAGCAGTAGCCGTGCAAATGGCTACACCTTC	CASSSRANGYTF
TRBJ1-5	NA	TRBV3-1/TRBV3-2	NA	TGTGCCAGCACCCTCATGGGGGGAAATAGCAATCAGCCCCAGCATTTT	CASTLMGGNSNQPQHF
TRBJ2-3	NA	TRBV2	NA	TGTGCCAGCAGTAGTTGGCAGGCCACAGATACGCAGTATTTT	CASSSWQATDTQYF
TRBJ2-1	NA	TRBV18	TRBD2	TGTGCCACGTCGACTAGCGGGATTCATGAGCAGTTCTTC	CATSTSGIHEQFF
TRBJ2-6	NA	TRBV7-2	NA	TGTGCCAGCAGCCAACGGGGCAGGGGAAGGTTTTCTGGGGCCAACGTCCTGACTTTC	CASSQRGRGRFSGANVLTF
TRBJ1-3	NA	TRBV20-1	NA	TGCAGTGCTAGTATAATCGCCACCGGGTTGCCCGACGGAAACACCATATATTTT	CSASIIATGLPDGNTIYF
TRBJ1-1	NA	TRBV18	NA	TGTGCCAGCTCCCTGACCCGGGAGGGAACTGAAGCTTTCTTT	CASSLTREGTEAFF
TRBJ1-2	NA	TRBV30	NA	TGTGCCTGGAGTGTGGGAGGGGACGGCTACACCTTC	CAWSVGGDGYTF
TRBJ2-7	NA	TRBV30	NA	TGTGCCTGGGAACAGGGCCCCTACGAGCAGTACTTC	CAWEQGPYEQYF
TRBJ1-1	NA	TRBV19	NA	TGTGCCAGTAGTATTTTCAGGGGAAGGACTGAAGCTTTCTTT	CASSIFRGRTEAFF
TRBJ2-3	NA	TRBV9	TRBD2	TGTGCCAGCAACGCAGGGACTAGCGGGGGCACAGATACGCAGTATTTT	CASNAGTSGGTDTQYF
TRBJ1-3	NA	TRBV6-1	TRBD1	TGTGCCAGCAGTGAGGGACAGGGAAACACCATATATTTT	CASSEGQGNTIYF
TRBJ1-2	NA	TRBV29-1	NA	TGCAGCGTTGAAAGGACATATGTCTATGGCTACACCTTC	CSVERTYVYGYTF
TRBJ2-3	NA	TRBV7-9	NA	TGTGCCAGCAGCTTGACAGGTTCCACAGATACGCAGTATTTT	CASSLTGSTDTQYF
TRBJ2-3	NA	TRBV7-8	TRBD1	TGTGCCAGCAGCCCTACAGGGGCCACAGATACGCAGTATTTT	CASSPTGATDTQYF
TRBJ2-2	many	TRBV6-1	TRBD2	TGTGCCAGCAGTGCTCGGACTAGCGGGGGGGCCGGGGAGCTGTTTTTT	CASSARTSGGAGELFF
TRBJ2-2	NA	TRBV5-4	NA	TGTGCCAGCAGCTCTACGGAGGGGGCGCTGAACACCGGGGAGCTGTTTTTT	CASSSTEGALNTGELFF
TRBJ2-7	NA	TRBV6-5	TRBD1	TGTGCCAGCAGTAGCCGACAGGGCGGCGAGCAGTACTTC	CASSSRQGGEQYF
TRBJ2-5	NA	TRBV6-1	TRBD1	TGTGCCAGCAGTGAATGGACAGGTACCGAAGAGACCCAGTACTTC	CASSEWTGTEETQYF
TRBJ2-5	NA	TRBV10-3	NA	TGTGCCATCAGTGTGGCGGGGCCGGAGACCCAGTACTTC	CAISVAGPETQYF
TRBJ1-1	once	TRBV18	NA	TGTGCCAGCTCACCGATTAGTAAAGACACTGAAGCTTTCTTT	CASSPISKDTEAFF
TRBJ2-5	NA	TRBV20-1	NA	TGCAGTGCTAGTCACCCTAGATACGAGACCCAGTACTTC	CSASHPRYETQYF
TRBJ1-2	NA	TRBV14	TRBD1	TGTGCCAGCAGCCGGGACAGCTATGGCTACACCTTC	CASSRDSYGYTF
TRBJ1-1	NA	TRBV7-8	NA	TGTGCCAGCAGCGCAGTGGTCTGGAGCGAAGCTTTCTTT	CASSAVVWSEAFF
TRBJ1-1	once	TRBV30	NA	TGTGCCTGGAGCGCTTGGGGGGATGGAGCTTTCTTT	CAWSAWGDGAFF
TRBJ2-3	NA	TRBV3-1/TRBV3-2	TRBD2	TGTGCCAGCAGCCAAGACCCAAGCGGGGGTTCAGATACGCAGTATTTT	CASSQDPSGGSDTQYF
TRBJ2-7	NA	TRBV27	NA	TGTGCCAGCGGACTTTCTAGTACTCCCTACGAGCAGTACTTC	CASGLSSTPYEQYF